A single sample gave rise to the 18 T cell receptor beta chains below, sequenced in a study of blood T cell repertoires in COVID-19. TCRdb keeps only in-frame clones here, not all; method: immunoSEQ multiplex PCR. This table has roughly 200,000 clones, about 87% appearing once. Specimen: PBMCs or T cells enriched from blood (not recorded which). These receptor sequences come from a man younger than 35 with acute COVID-19.

V usage is TRBV30 and J usage is TRBJ2-3, with D perhaps TRBD2 (7 bases). Trimming stripped 3 bases from V and 1 base from J, with 11 bases between. The CDR3 contains 14 residues. Germline CDR1 GTSNPN, CDR2 SVGIG (reference sequence). The CDR3 loop is CAWSQGGGTDTQYF. CDR3 nucleotides: TGTGCCTGGAGCCAAGGGGGGGGCACAGATACGCAGTATTTT.

The chain links TRBV24-1 to TRBJ2-1; 9 bases fit TRBD2. The CDR3 has 15 amino acids. The germline CDR1 and CDR2 sequences are KGHDR and SFDVKD. The ends lost 4 bases at V and 4 bases at J; junction bases unmatched: 4. The CDR3 DNA is TGTGCCACCAGTGACGCTAGCGGGGCTTACAATGAGCAGTTCTTC. This encodes CATSDASGAYNEQFF.

The chain combines TRBV9 with TRBJ1-1; unclear D gene. Between the trimmed V and J ends, which lost 0 bases and 3 bases, there was a span of 9 bases. CDR1 is SGDLS, CDR2 YYNGEE, per germline. This CDR3 spans 14 amino acids. Written as DNA, the CDR3 is TGTGCCAGCAGCGTAGGGCCCGTGGACACTGAAGCTTTCTTT. Amino acids: CASSVGPVDTEAFF.

The J gene is TRBJ1-5, the V gene TRBV5-1; D is perhaps TRBD1 (5 bases). The CDR3 is 16 residues long. Germline CDR1 is SGHRS and CDR2 is YFSETQ. V lost 4 bases and J 0 bases, leaving 14 bases between the germline ends. The CDR3 loop is CASSPWGGNSNQPQHF. In DNA, the CDR3 is TGCGCCAGCAGCCCCTGGGGGGGGAATAGCAATCAGCCCCAGCATTTT.

In its sample, this clone was seen many times. This rearrangement joins TRBV27 to TRBJ1-2; 8 positions match TRBD1. CDR1 and CDR2 from the germline V gene are MNHEY and SMNVEV (reference sequence). The CDR3 consists of 17 residues. The ends lost 3 bases at V and 4 bases at J; junction bases unmatched: 13. The CDR3 sequence is CASSFRTGPQEGYGYTF. In DNA, the CDR3 is TGTGCCAGCAGTTTCAGGACAGGGCCCCAAGAGGGCTATGGCTACACCTTC.

The chain links TRBV25-1 to TRBJ2-3; no reliable D call. V was clipped by 6 bases and J by 2 bases, with 6 bases between them. Germline loops: CDR1 MGHDK, CDR2 SYGVNS. This CDR3 has 12 amino acids. CDR3 amino acids: CASSTHTDTQYF. The CDR3 nucleotides are TGTGCCAGCAGCACACACACAGATACGCAGTATTTT.

CDR3 loop: CASSFPTSGCLYDTDTQYF. In nucleotides, the CDR3 is TGTGCCAGCAGCTTTCCGACTAGCGGGTGCCTTTATGACACAGATACGCAGTATTTT. This sequence joins TRBV12-1 and TRBJ2-3; the table names TRBD2, a call not compared with the DNA. TRBV12-1 is a pseudogene. This CDR3 region has 19 residues.

This chain links TRBV18 with TRBJ1-3, with 9 bases matching TRBD1. The CDR3 sequence is 16 residues long. From germline, CDR1 is KGHSH and CDR2 LQKENI. Germline trimming cut 1 base from V and 3 bases from J; bases unmatched to any gene: 4. The CDR3 loop is CASSPQDRGFGNTIYF. DNA for the CDR3: TGTGCCAGCTCACCACAGGACAGGGGTTTTGGAAACACCATATATTTT.

This clone was seen a single time. The rearrangement uses TRBV7-2 and TRBJ2-5; D perhaps matches TRBD2 (5 bases). Germline V CDR1 and CDR2: SGHTA, FQGNSA. The germline V and J ends were trimmed by 4 bases and 3 bases, with 9 bases remaining between them. This CDR3 has 13 residues. CDR3 DNA sequence: TGTGCCAGCAGCTCCACTAGGGAAGAGACCCAGTACTTC. It yields the protein CASSSTREETQYF.

The chain carries TRBV19 and TRBJ1-5, with 8 bases lining up with TRBD1. Losses at the gene ends were 4 bases for V and 7 bases for J; bases not matched to a gene: 6. Per the germline V gene, CDR1 is LNHDA and CDR2 is SQIVND (reference sequence). This CDR3 is 14 amino acids long. In nucleotides, the CDR3 is TGTGCCAGTAGTACAGACAGGGGTGGGCAGCCCCAGCATTTT. This gives the protein CASSTDRGGQPQHF.

V gene TRBV15 combines with J gene TRBJ2-1; TRBD2 might be the D (6 bases). V was trimmed by 0 bases and J by 7 bases, leaving 13 bases between them. Per germline, CDR1 LNHNV and CDR2 YYDKDF (reference sequence). The CDR3 runs to 15 residues. CDR3 residues: CATSRDSGSGNEQFF. The CDR3 bases are TGTGCCACCAGCAGAGATAGTGGGAGCGGGAATGAGCAGTTCTTC.

The CDR3 nucleotides are TGTGCCAGCGGAACAGGGAACACCGGGGAGCTGTTTTTT. Its translation: CASGTGNTGELFF. The chain uses TRBV13 and TRBJ2-2, with D possibly matching TRBD1 (5 bases). V was clipped by 8 bases and J by 1 base, with 8 bases between them. The CDR3 extends over 13 amino acids. Per germline, CDR1 PRHDT and CDR2 FYEKMQ (reference sequence).

The V call is TRBV4-3, the J call TRBJ2-2; 7 nucleotides agree with TRBD2. V dropped 0 bases and J dropped 5; count of bases not matched to a gene: 9. The CDR3 has 17 amino acids. Germline V gene sequence: CDR1 LGHNA, CDR2 YSLEER. The CDR3 sequence is CASSQDRREWGTGELFF. CDR3 bases: TGCGCCAGCAGCCAAGATCGGCGGGAGTGGGGGACCGGGGAGCTGTTTTTT.

The chain carries TRBV6-1 and TRBJ2-7; perhaps TRBD1 as D (6 bases). V lost 1 base to trimming and J lost 2 bases, with 15 bases between them. CDR3 size: 16 residues. Germline V lookup: CDR1 MNHNS, CDR2 SASEGT. The CDR3 bases are TGTGCCAGCAGTGAAGGGGATGGGCAGGGGACCTACGAGCAGTACTTC. Translation gives CASSEGDGQGTYEQYF.

The genes are TRBV30 and TRBJ1-6; D is possibly TRBD1 (5 bases). The germline V gene encodes CDR1 GTSNPN and CDR2 SVGIG (reference sequence). Trimming cost V 7 bases and J 1 base, with 11 bases left between them. This CDR3 is built from 14 residues. The CDR3 is CASTGGSYNSPLHF. The CDR3 DNA follows: TGTGCCTCCACGGGGGGGTCCTATAATTCACCCCTCCACTTT. Using reference TRBV30 and TRBJ1-6 for the parts outside the CDR3, the full variable domain is SQTIHQWPATLVQPVGSPLSLECTVEGTSNPNLYWYRQAAGRGLQLLFYSVGIGQISSEVPQNLSASRPQDRQFILSSKKLLLSDSGFYLCASTGGSYNSPLHFGNGTRLTVT.

V and J are TRBV7-2 and TRBJ2-7, with 8 bases fitting TRBD1. V shed 5 bases and J 0 bases; nucleotides not matched to a gene: 6. CDR1 and CDR2 from the germline V gene are SGHTA and FQGNSA. There are 15 residues in the CDR3. The CDR3 nucleotides read TGTGCCAGCAGCGACACAGGGGGGCGCTCCTACGAGCAGTACTTC. This sequence encodes CASSDTGGRSYEQYF. Full variable domain (remainder filled in from reference TRBV7-2 and TRBJ2-7): GAGVSQSPSNKVTEKGKDVELRCDPISGHTALYWYRQSLGQGLEFLIYFQGNSAPDKSGLPSDRFSAERTGGSVSTLTIQRTQQEDSAVYLCASSDTGGRSYEQYFGPGTRLTVT.

The rearrangement uses TRBV19 and TRBJ2-7; a possible D gene is TRBD2 (5 bases). This CDR3 has 12 residues. Germline V CDR1 and CDR2: LNHDA, SQIVND (reference sequence). Trimming took 6 bases from V and 5 from J, leaving 11 bases between them. CDR3 amino acids: CASSSSKHEQYF. In nucleotides, the CDR3 is TGTGCCAGTAGCTCTAGCAAGCACGAGCAGTACTTC.

This rearrangement joins TRBV24-1 to TRBJ2-7, with TRBD1 as a possible D gene (6 bases). Germline V gives CDR1 KGHDR, CDR2 SFDVKD. The CDR3 is 13 amino acids. With 6 bases removed from V and 5 bases from J, the gap between germline ends came to 13 bases. Here the CDR3 reads CATSKTGSHEQYF. The CDR3 bases are TGTGCCACCAGTAAAACAGGGTCCCACGAGCAGTACTTC.